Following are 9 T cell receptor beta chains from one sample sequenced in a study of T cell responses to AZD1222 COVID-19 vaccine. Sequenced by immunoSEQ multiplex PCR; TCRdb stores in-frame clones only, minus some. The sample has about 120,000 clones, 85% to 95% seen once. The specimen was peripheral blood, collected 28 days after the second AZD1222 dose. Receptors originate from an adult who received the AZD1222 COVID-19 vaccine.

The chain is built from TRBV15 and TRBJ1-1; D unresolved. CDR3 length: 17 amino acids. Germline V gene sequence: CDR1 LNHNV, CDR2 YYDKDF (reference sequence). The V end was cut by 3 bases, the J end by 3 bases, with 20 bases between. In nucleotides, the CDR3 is TGTGCCACCAGCAGGGAGACACCATTTTACCCTGACACTGAAGCTTTCTTT. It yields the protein CATSRETPFYPDTEAFF.

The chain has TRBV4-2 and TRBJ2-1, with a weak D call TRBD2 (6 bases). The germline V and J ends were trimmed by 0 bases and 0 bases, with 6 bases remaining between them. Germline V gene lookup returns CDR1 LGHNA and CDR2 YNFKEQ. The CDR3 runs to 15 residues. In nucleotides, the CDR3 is TGTGCCAGCAGCCAAGAGGGAGGCTCCTACAATGAGCAGTTCTTC. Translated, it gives CASSQEGGSYNEQFF.

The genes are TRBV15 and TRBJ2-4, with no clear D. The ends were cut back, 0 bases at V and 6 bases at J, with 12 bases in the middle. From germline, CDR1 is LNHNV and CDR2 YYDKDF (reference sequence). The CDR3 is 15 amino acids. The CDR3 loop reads CATSRDKGRGNIQYF. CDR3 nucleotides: TGTGCCACCAGCAGAGATAAGGGCAGAGGAAACATTCAGTACTTC.

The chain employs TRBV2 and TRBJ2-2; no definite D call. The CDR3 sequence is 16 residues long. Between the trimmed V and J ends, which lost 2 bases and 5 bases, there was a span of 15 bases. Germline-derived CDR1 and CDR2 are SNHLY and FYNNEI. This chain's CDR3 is CASSEWPNHKTGELFF. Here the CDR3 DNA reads TGTGCCAGCAGTGAATGGCCAAATCATAAAACCGGGGAGCTGTTTTTT.

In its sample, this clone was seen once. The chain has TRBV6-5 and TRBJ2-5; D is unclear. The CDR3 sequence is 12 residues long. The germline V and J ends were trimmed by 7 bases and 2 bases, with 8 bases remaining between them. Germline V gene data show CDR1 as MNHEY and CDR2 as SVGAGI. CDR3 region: CASTGQQETQYF. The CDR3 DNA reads TGTGCCAGCACCGGCCAGCAAGAGACCCAGTACTTC.

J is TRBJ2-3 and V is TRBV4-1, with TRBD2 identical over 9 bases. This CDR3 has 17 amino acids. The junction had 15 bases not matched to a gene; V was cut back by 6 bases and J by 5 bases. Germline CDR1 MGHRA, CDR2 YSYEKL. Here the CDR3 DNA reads TGCGCCAGCAGTCATTACGGCCAGGTAGCGGGGGAAGATACGCAGTATTTT. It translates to CASSHYGQVAGEDTQYF.

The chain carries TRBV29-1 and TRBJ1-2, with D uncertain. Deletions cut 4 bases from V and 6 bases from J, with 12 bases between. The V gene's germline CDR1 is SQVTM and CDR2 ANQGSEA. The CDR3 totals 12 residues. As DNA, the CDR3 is TGCAGCGTTGTAAGAGAACCTAATGGCTACACCTTC. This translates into CSVVREPNGYTF.

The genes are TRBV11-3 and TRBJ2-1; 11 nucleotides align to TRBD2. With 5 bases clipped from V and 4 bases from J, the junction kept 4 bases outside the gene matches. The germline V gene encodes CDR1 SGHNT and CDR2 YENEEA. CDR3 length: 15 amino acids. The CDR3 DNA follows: TGTGCCAGCAGCCCTAGCGGGAGGTCATACAATGAGCAGTTCTTC. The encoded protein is CASSPSGRSYNEQFF.

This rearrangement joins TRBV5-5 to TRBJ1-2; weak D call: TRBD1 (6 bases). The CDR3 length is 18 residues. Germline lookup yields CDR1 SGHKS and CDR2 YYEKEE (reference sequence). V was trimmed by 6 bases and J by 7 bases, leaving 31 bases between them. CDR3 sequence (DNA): TGTGCCAGCACCCCCGTGAACAGGGTCCCTGGACCTAAGGGTGGCTACACCTTC. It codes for CASTPVNRVPGPKGGYTF.